These 10 T cell receptor beta chains were all obtained from the same sample, sequenced in a study of blood T cell repertoires in COVID-19 (dated by TCRdb to about 2020). The library relied on the immunoSEQ multiplex PCR assay. As stored in TCRdb, this immuneACCESS dataset retains in-frame rearrangements with V and J assigned. A fraction of the clones does not appear; measured against another copy, unresolved V genes explain less than half of the discrepancy, and the remainder lacks a known reason. Here the sample has approximately 99,000 clones; around four fifths occur a single time. Roughly 4% of the sample belongs to the ten largest clones. Sequences were obtained from peripheral blood. These receptors were taken from a woman in her 70s with acute or convalescent COVID-19.

Of note for this clone: The sample holds other DNA sequences that translate to the same CDR3. This chain links TRBV4-3 with TRBJ1-1; possible D gene TRBD1, 6 bases. V lost 0 bases to trimming and J lost 3 bases, with 8 bases between them. Per the germline V gene, CDR1 is LGHNA and CDR2 is YSLEER. The CDR3 sequence is 14 residues long. The CDR3 nucleotides are TGCGCCAGCAGCCAAGATCCAGGGGACACTGAAGCTTTCTTT. It encodes CASSQDPGDTEAFF.

The V call is TRBV7-8, the J call TRBJ2-7, with 8 bases aligning to TRBD1. V was clipped by 4 bases and J by 0 bases; unmatched bases: 5. The CDR3 loop spans 15 amino acids. Germline V gives CDR1 SGHVS, CDR2 FQNEAQ. The CDR3 here is CASSSTGVYSYEQYF. For the CDR3, the DNA is TGTGCCAGCAGCTCGACAGGGGTGTACTCCTACGAGCAGTACTTC.

This clone was seen only once. In the same sample, other DNA sequences code for this CDR3. The chain uses TRBV28 and TRBJ1-6; weak D call: TRBD1 (5 bases). This CDR3 contains 14 residues. Germline V gene lookup returns CDR1 MDHEN and CDR2 SYDVKM. V was trimmed by 6 bases and J by 6 bases, leaving 12 bases between them. The CDR3, as DNA: TGTGCCAGCAGCCAGGGTTTAGGTAATTCACCCCTCCACTTT. Translation gives CASSQGLGNSPLHF.

J is TRBJ1-4 and V is TRBV11-2; 10 bases align to TRBD1. Trimming cost V 5 bases and J 8 bases; bases outside gene matches: 11. The CDR3 is 16 amino acids. Looked up from germline, CDR1 is SGHAT and CDR2 is FQNNGV. The CDR3 region has the DNA TGTGCCAGCAGCGACTGGGACAGGGGTGTTGGGGAAAAACTGTTTTTT. Its translation: CASSDWDRGVGEKLFF.

The CDR3 reads CASSQVGQGYSPLHF. The DNA for the CDR3 is TGTGCCAGCAGCCAAGTCGGTCAGGGGTATTCACCCCTCCACTTT. This sequence joins TRBV3-1 (or the pseudogene TRBV3-2) and TRBJ1-6; D is possibly TRBD1 (6 bases). In germline, CDR1 is LGHDT, CDR2 YNNKEL (reference sequence). The CDR3 spans 15 residues. Trimming took 1 base from V and 8 from J, leaving 12 bases between them.

The rearrangement uses TRBV28 and TRBJ2-7; 8 bases agree with TRBD1. With V trimmed by 2 bases and J by 0 bases, 6 bases remained unmatched. The CDR3 runs to 16 residues. The germline V gene encodes CDR1 MDHEN and CDR2 SYDVKM. CDR3: CASSLDRTGTSYEQYV. Written as DNA, the CDR3 is TGTGCCAGCAGTTTAGATCGGACAGGGACCTCCTACGAGCAGTACGTC.

This sequence joins TRBV28 and TRBJ1-4; 9 bases are a match to TRBD1. The CDR3 covers 16 residues. V dropped 6 bases and J dropped 0; count of bases not matched to a gene: 5. Looked up from germline, CDR1 is MDHEN and CDR2 is SYDVKM. Here the CDR3 reads CASSWGQGSTNEKLFF. Here the CDR3 DNA reads TGTGCCAGCAGCTGGGGACAGGGCTCAACTAATGAAAAACTGTTTTTT.

The CDR3 is CASRDRVGVAEAFF. In nucleotides, the CDR3 is TGTGCCAGCAGGGACAGGGTGGGAGTCGCTGAAGCTTTCTTT. The rearrangement uses TRBV7-2 and TRBJ1-1; 8 bases align to TRBD1. This CDR3 region has 14 residues. Trimming at V came to 6 bases and at J to 6 bases, leaving 9 bases not matched to a gene. CDR1 and CDR2 from the germline V gene are SGHTA and FQGNSA.

The rearrangement links TRBV28 to TRBJ1-5; unclear D gene. The CDR3 has 14 amino acids. The V end was cut by 3 bases, the J end by 3 bases, with 9 bases between. Germline assignment: CDR1 MDHEN and CDR2 SYDVKM. The CDR3 loop reads CASSFLAVNQPQHF. In nucleotides, the CDR3 is TGTGCCAGCAGTTTTCTGGCAGTCAATCAGCCCCAGCATTTT.

There are a few counts of this clone. The CDR3 reads CAKAATPNNEQFF. CDR3 nucleotides: TGTGCCAAAGCAGCGACCCCTAACAATGAGCAGTTCTTC. The chain recombines TRBV7-2 with TRBJ2-1, with D uncertain. The CDR3 is made up of 13 amino acids. The ends were cut back, 10 bases at V and 5 bases at J, with 15 bases in the middle. Germline CDR1 is SGHTA and CDR2 is FQGNSA.